This is a list of T cell receptor beta chains from one sample in a study of blood T cell repertoires in COVID-19. Data came from immunoSEQ multiplex PCR; TCRdb stores just in-frame clones and leaves some out. This sample has 130,000 or so clones; just over 85% occur once, and the top ten carry approximately 1.5%. The sequenced material came from peripheral blood. The receptors derive from a woman between 55 and 75 years old with acute or convalescent COVID-19. Both conserved end residues are part of each CDR3. Each record gives: CDR3 protein, CDR3 DNA, J gene, D gene, V gene, CDR3 length, clone size. A D gene is named only where the DNA matches it firmly. The size of a clone is reported for some rows only, either as once, few or many, or as a class for expanded clones.

CDR3aa: CASSSPGVGELFF; CDR3nt: TGTGCCAGCAGTTCCCCCGGGGTTGGGGAGCTGTTTTTT; j_gene: TRBJ2-2; d_gene: -; v_gene: TRBV6-5; len: 13; abundance: -
CDR3aa: CASSVAPGVGRLFF; CDR3nt: TGTGCCAGCAGCGTAGCGCCAGGGGTCGGTAGACTGTTTTTT; j_gene: TRBJ1-4; d_gene: -; v_gene: TRBV9; len: 14; abundance: -
CDR3aa: CASSPLTGLNTGELFF; CDR3nt: TGTGCCAGCTCACCGCTGACAGGCCTGAACACCGGGGAGCTGTTTTTT; j_gene: TRBJ2-2; d_gene: -; v_gene: TRBV18; len: 16; abundance: -
CDR3aa: CASSAPSGPQNSYNEQFF; CDR3nt: TGTGCCAGCAGCGCCCCTTCCGGTCCGCAAAACTCCTACAATGAGCAGTTCTTC; j_gene: TRBJ2-1; d_gene: -; v_gene: TRBV9; len: 18; abundance: once
CDR3aa: CASSYKARVDYGYTF; CDR3nt: TGCGCCAGCAGTTACAAGGCCAGGGTGGACTATGGCTACACCTTC; j_gene: TRBJ1-2; d_gene: -; v_gene: TRBV4-3; len: 15; abundance: -
CDR3aa: CASSTRTDRAWDQPQHF; CDR3nt: TGTGCCAGCAGTACCCGAACGGACAGGGCATGGGATCAGCCCCAGCATTTT; j_gene: TRBJ1-5; d_gene: TRBD1; v_gene: TRBV2; len: 17; abundance: -
CDR3aa: CASSLRGSPYEQYF; CDR3nt: TGTGCCAGCAGCTTACGTGGCTCCCCCTACGAGCAGTACTTC; j_gene: TRBJ2-7; d_gene: -; v_gene: TRBV9; len: 14; abundance: -
CDR3aa: CASSVASGVAETQYF; CDR3nt: TGTGCCAGCAGCGTGGCTAGCGGGGTCGCGGAGACCCAGTACTTC; j_gene: TRBJ2-5; d_gene: TRBD2; v_gene: TRBV9; len: 15; abundance: -
CDR3aa: CASSLGVSNYGYTF; CDR3nt: TGCGCCAGCAGCCTGGGCGTCTCTAACTATGGCTACACCTTC; j_gene: TRBJ1-2; d_gene: -; v_gene: TRBV5-1; len: 14; abundance: -
CDR3aa: CASSSLQKNNEQFF; CDR3nt: TGTGCCAGCAGCTCGTTACAGAAAAACAATGAGCAGTTCTTC; j_gene: TRBJ2-1; d_gene: -; v_gene: TRBV7-9; len: 14; abundance: -
CDR3aa: CASSETRVNYGYTF; CDR3nt: TGTGCCAGCAGTGAGACCCGGGTTAACTATGGCTACACCTTC; j_gene: TRBJ1-2; d_gene: -; v_gene: TRBV2; len: 14; abundance: -
CDR3aa: CAWGPGTLYEQYF; CDR3nt: TGTGCCTGGGGTCCGGGAACCTTGTACGAGCAGTACTTC; j_gene: TRBJ2-7; d_gene: -; v_gene: TRBV30; len: 13; abundance: -
CDR3aa: CATSSRRNEKLFF; CDR3nt: TGTGCCACCAGCAGTCGGAGGAATGAAAAACTGTTTTTT; j_gene: TRBJ1-4; d_gene: -; v_gene: TRBV15; len: 13; abundance: -
CDR3aa: CASSLTSGQETQYF; CDR3nt: TGTGCCAGCAGCTTGACTAGCGGACAAGAGACCCAGTACTTC; j_gene: TRBJ2-5; d_gene: TRBD2; v_gene: TRBV7-2; len: 14; abundance: few
CDR3aa: CASSYSSGTGDLRIDEKLFF; CDR3nt: TGTGCCAGCAGTTATTCGTCCGGGACAGGGGACCTAAGAATCGATGAAAAACTGTTTTTT; j_gene: TRBJ1-4; d_gene: TRBD1; v_gene: TRBV6-2/TRBV6-3; len: 20; abundance: once
CDR3aa: CAITPGQGNYGYTF; CDR3nt: TGTGCCATCACCCCTGGACAGGGCAACTATGGCTACACCTTC; j_gene: TRBJ1-2; d_gene: TRBD1; v_gene: TRBV10-3; len: 14; abundance: -
CDR3aa: CASSLDDRGYEQYF; CDR3nt: TGTGCCAGCAGCTTAGATGATAGGGGTTACGAGCAGTACTTC; j_gene: TRBJ2-7; d_gene: -; v_gene: TRBV7-6; len: 14; abundance: -
CDR3aa: CASSLSGRVAAFF; CDR3nt: TGTGCCAGCAGTTTATCGGGCAGGGTGGCGGCTTTCTTT; j_gene: TRBJ1-1; d_gene: -; v_gene: TRBV27; len: 13; abundance: -
CDR3aa: CASSPERQGKNIQYF; CDR3nt: TGTGCCAGCAGCCCAGAAAGACAGGGCAAAAACATTCAGTACTTC; j_gene: TRBJ2-4; d_gene: TRBD1; v_gene: TRBV7-9; len: 15; abundance: -
CDR3aa: CASSTGKGGPLHF; CDR3nt: TGTGCCAGTTCGACAGGGAAAGGAGGACCCCTCCACTTT; j_gene: TRBJ1-6; d_gene: TRBD1; v_gene: TRBV19; len: 13; abundance: few
CDR3aa: CASSPDRDINYGYTF; CDR3nt: TGTGCCAGCAGCCCAGACAGGGACATAAACTATGGCTACACCTTC; j_gene: TRBJ1-2; d_gene: TRBD1; v_gene: TRBV6-5; len: 15; abundance: -
CDR3aa: CASSPQGGLNEQYF; CDR3nt: TGTGCCAGCTCACCGCAGGGGGGTCTCAACGAGCAGTACTTC; j_gene: TRBJ2-7; d_gene: -; v_gene: TRBV18; len: 14; abundance: -
CDR3aa: CASASGGALYEQYF; CDR3nt: TGTGCCAGTGCCAGCGGGGGGGCCCTCTACGAGCAGTACTTC; j_gene: TRBJ2-7; d_gene: TRBD2; v_gene: TRBV28; len: 14; abundance: -
CDR3aa: CASSLGGTGGQPQHF; CDR3nt: TGTGCCAGCAGCTTGGGAGGGACAGGGGGGCAGCCCCAGCATTTT; j_gene: TRBJ1-5; d_gene: TRBD1; v_gene: TRBV5-4; len: 15; abundance: -
CDR3aa: CAWSAGTGEQPQHF; CDR3nt: TGTGCCTGGAGTGCCGGGACAGGGGAACAGCCCCAGCATTTT; j_gene: TRBJ1-5; d_gene: TRBD1; v_gene: TRBV30; len: 14; abundance: -
CDR3aa: CASSYQGVGETQYF; CDR3nt: TGTGCCAGCAGCTATCAGGGGGTGGGAGAGACCCAGTACTTC; j_gene: TRBJ2-5; d_gene: TRBD1; v_gene: TRBV3-1/TRBV3-2; len: 14; abundance: -
CDR3aa: CASSLIRNSPLHF; CDR3nt: TGTGCCAGCAGTTTAATCAGGAATTCACCCCTCCACTTT; j_gene: TRBJ1-6; d_gene: -; v_gene: TRBV12-3/TRBV12-4; len: 13; abundance: -
CDR3aa: CASSAGTGGANYGYTF; CDR3nt: TGTGCCAGCAGCGCCGGGACAGGGGGTGCCAACTATGGCTACACCTTC; j_gene: TRBJ1-2; d_gene: TRBD1; v_gene: TRBV5-4; len: 16; abundance: -
CDR3aa: CAWSPQRGEQFF; CDR3nt: TGTGCCTGGAGCCCCCAGCGGGGGGAGCAGTTCTTC; j_gene: TRBJ2-1; d_gene: TRBD2; v_gene: TRBV30; len: 12; abundance: -
CDR3aa: CASSVGVAGGSYEQYF; CDR3nt: TGTGCCAGCAGCGTTGGGGTAGCGGGGGGATCCTACGAGCAGTACTTC; j_gene: TRBJ2-7; d_gene: TRBD2; v_gene: TRBV5-4; len: 16; abundance: -
CDR3aa: CAISESQGQLYEQYF; CDR3nt: TGTGCCATCAGTGAATCGCAGGGACAGTTATACGAGCAGTACTTC; j_gene: TRBJ2-7; d_gene: TRBD1; v_gene: TRBV10-3; len: 15; abundance: few
CDR3aa: CASSPRDRVGYGYTF; CDR3nt: TGCGCCAGCAGCCCTCGTGACAGGGTCGGCTATGGCTACACCTTC; j_gene: TRBJ1-2; d_gene: TRBD1; v_gene: TRBV5-1; len: 15; abundance: once
CDR3aa: CASGTLGQITDGYTF; CDR3nt: TGTGCCAGCGGAACCCTGGGACAGATTACGGATGGCTACACCTTC; j_gene: TRBJ1-2; d_gene: TRBD1; v_gene: TRBV6-5; len: 15; abundance: -
CDR3aa: CASSPPGEQGRGYGYTF; CDR3nt: TGTGCCAGCAGCCCACCCGGGGAACAGGGGAGAGGCTATGGCTACACCTTC; j_gene: TRBJ1-2; d_gene: TRBD1; v_gene: TRBV7-2; len: 17; abundance: once
CDR3aa: CASSLPGSDNSPLHF; CDR3nt: TGTGCCAGCAGCTTACCAGGTTCGGATAATTCACCCCTCCACTTT; j_gene: TRBJ1-6; d_gene: -; v_gene: TRBV5-4; len: 15; abundance: few
CDR3aa: CASSLAGYEQYF; CDR3nt: TGTGCCAGCAGTTTGGCGGGATACGAGCAGTACTTC; j_gene: TRBJ2-7; d_gene: -; v_gene: TRBV12-3/TRBV12-4; len: 12; abundance: -
CDR3aa: CASSALGGWSTEAFF; CDR3nt: TGTGCCAGCAGCGCCTTAGGGGGCTGGAGCACTGAAGCTTTCTTT; j_gene: TRBJ1-1; d_gene: TRBD1; v_gene: TRBV7-9; len: 15; abundance: -
CDR3aa: CATSKYRETNTGELFF; CDR3nt: TGTGCCACCAGCAAATACAGGGAGACGAACACCGGGGAGCTGTTTTTT; j_gene: TRBJ2-2; d_gene: -; v_gene: TRBV15; len: 16; abundance: -
CDR3aa: CASSPPTGEQFF; CDR3nt: TGTGCCAGCAGCCCCCCAACAGGGGAGCAGTTCTTC; j_gene: TRBJ2-1; d_gene: -; v_gene: TRBV7-9; len: 12; abundance: few
CDR3aa: CASSYSQGGNQPQHF; CDR3nt: TGTGCCAGCAGTTACTCACAGGGGGGCAATCAGCCCCAGCATTTT; j_gene: TRBJ1-5; d_gene: TRBD1; v_gene: TRBV6-6; len: 15; abundance: -